Listed here are 30 T cell receptor beta chains from one sample, sequenced in a study of CXCR3 chemokines and chemotherapy response in bladder cancer. TCRdb independently ran MiXCR on the PCR reads; one entry per CDR3 protein. The sample holds about 3,500 distinct CDR3 sequences; around 26% are singletons and the top ten take about 13%. This sample was taken from a patient whose treatment included neoadjuvant chemotherapy. The receptors were gathered from a human donor with bladder cancer that did not respond to neoadjuvant chemotherapy.

This clonotype was picked up many times. V usage is TRBV7-9 and J usage is TRBJ1-2; no clear D gene. This CDR3 region has 14 residues. Per germline, CDR1 SEHNR and CDR2 FQNEAQ (reference sequence). With 7 bases removed from V and 4 bases from J, the gap between germline ends came to 16 bases. DNA of the CDR3: TGTGCCAGCACCGGGCCCATGTCTGGCTATGGCTACACCTTC. It yields the protein CASTGPMSGYGYTF.

This sequence joins TRBV6-6 and TRBJ2-1; D might be TRBD2 (7 bases). The CDR3 has 19 amino acids. Germline assignment: CDR1 MNHNY and CDR2 SVGAGI (reference sequence). Trimming took 2 bases from V and 5 from J, leaving 25 bases between them. The CDR3 loop is CASSYPTCSGGGLDNEQFF. The CDR3 bases are TGTGCCAGCAGTTACCCGACCTGTAGTGGGGGGGGCCTGGACAATGAGCAGTTCTTC.

This clonotype is medium-sized within its sample. The genes are TRBV6-2 or TRBV6-3 and TRBJ2-2, with D possibly being TRBD1 or TRBD2 (5 bases each). This CDR3 is 14 amino acids long. V lost 6 bases and J 5 bases, leaving 13 bases between the germline ends. The germline gives CDR1 MNHEY, CDR2 SVGEGT. CDR3 in DNA: TGTGCCAGCAGCCTCCAGGGCGGGACCGGGGAGCTGTTTTTT. It yields the protein CASSLQGGTGELFF.

This clonotype is termed large (0.1 to 1%). V gene TRBV6-5 combines with J gene TRBJ1-2, with a weak D call TRBD1 (6 bases). This CDR3 has 15 residues. Trimming removed 7 bases from V and 7 bases from J, with 22 bases in between. CDR1 and CDR2 (germline): MNHEY, SVGAGI. The CDR3 DNA follows: TGTGCCAGCACTGACCCGGGGGCAGGGTTGAGTGGCTACACCTTC. Its protein product is CASTDPGAGLSGYTF.

This clonotype was observed at least ten times. This chain connects TRBV28 to TRBJ1-5; D is unclear. CDR1 is MDHEN and CDR2 is SYDVKM in the germline V gene. The CDR3 has 14 amino acids. Trimming took off 3 bases at V and 4 bases at J, with 10 bases between the two ends. The CDR3 reads CASSFPAENQPQHF. The CDR3 DNA follows: TGTGCCAGCAGTTTCCCGGCAGAGAATCAGCCCCAGCATTTT.

This clonotype has ten or more counts. The CDR3 region is CASSPVPTGSEQYF. The CDR3 DNA reads TGTGCCAGCTCACCCGTACCGACAGGCTCCGAGCAGTACTTC. This rearrangement joins TRBV18 to TRBJ2-7; possibly TRBD1 for D (6 bases). The CDR3 is made up of 14 amino acids. Germline CDR1 is KGHSH and CDR2 is LQKENI. V lost 3 bases to trimming and J lost 6 bases, with 15 bases between them. Using reference TRBV18 and TRBJ2-7 for the parts outside the CDR3, the full variable domain is NAGVMQNPRHLVRRRGQEARLRCSPMKGHSHVYWYRQLPEEGLKFMVYLQKENIIDESGMPKERFSAEFPKEGPSILRIQQVVRGDSAAYFCASSPVPTGSEQYFGPGTRLTVT.

In its sample, this clonotype was seen once. The gene calls are TRBV6-2 or TRBV6-3 and TRBJ1-5, with 11 bases lining up with TRBD1. Germline V gene data show CDR1 as MNHEY and CDR2 as SVGEGT. The ends lost 6 bases at V and 6 bases at J; junction bases unmatched: 7. CDR3 length: 15 residues. CDR3 sequence (DNA): TGTGCCAGCAGATCGGGACAGGGGGGTCTTCAGCCCCAGCATTTT. This encodes CASRSGQGGLQPQHF.

This clonotype is medium-sized. The rearrangement links TRBV6-1 to TRBJ2-1, with 8 bases identical to TRBD2. CDR1 is MNHNS and CDR2 is SASEGT in the germline V gene. Trimming took 2 bases from V and 3 from J; bases not matched to a gene: 6. The length of the CDR3 is 16 residues. The CDR3 DNA reads as TGTGCCAGCAGTGAAATTGGTAGCGGGGACTACAATGAGCAGTTCTTC. This codes for CASSEIGSGDYNEQFF.

The rearrangement links TRBV6-1 to TRBJ2-2; D is possibly TRBD1 or TRBD2 (5 bases each). The CDR3 is made up of 16 amino acids. Per germline, CDR1 MNHNS and CDR2 SASEGT. The V end was cut by 4 bases, the J end by 4 bases, with 16 bases between. The chain's CDR3 is CASSVLGAAGTGELFF. The CDR3 bases are TGTGCCAGCAGTGTCCTCGGGGCCGCGGGCACCGGGGAGCTGTTTTTT.

By share, this clonotype ranks as medium-sized. This chain joins TRBV7-2 and TRBJ2-3; TRBD2 agrees at 12 bases. This CDR3 comprises 16 residues. Unmatched junction bases numbered 6, after V lost 5 bases and J lost 3 bases. Germline V lookup: CDR1 SGHTA, CDR2 FQGNSA. The CDR3 DNA follows: TGTGCCAGCAGCCAACTAGCGGGGGGCGGTACAGATACGCAGTATTTT. This sequence encodes CASSQLAGGGTDTQYF.

The chain joins TRBV6-1 to TRBJ2-2, with TRBD2 matching 10 bases. After removal of 5 bases from V and 6 bases from J, the junction contained 9 bases not matched to a gene. Per the germline V gene, CDR1 is MNHNS and CDR2 is SASEGT. The CDR3 loop spans 16 amino acids. DNA for the CDR3: TGTGCCAGCAGTTTCCCCTCAGCGGGGGGGGCCGGGGAGCTGTTTTTT. This sequence encodes CASSFPSAGGAGELFF.

This chain joins TRBV20-1 and TRBJ2-1; weak D call: TRBD2 (6 bases). Trimming pared 3 bases from V and 5 bases from J, leaving 8 bases between. CDR1 is DFQATT, CDR2 SNEGSKA, per germline (reference sequence). This CDR3 is built from 12 residues. This CDR3 reads CSASGSHNEQFF. In nucleotides, the CDR3 is TGCAGTGCTAGCGGGAGTCACAATGAGCAGTTCTTC.

The chain's CDR3 is CASSYRTGGIWHGYTF. CDR3 sequence (DNA): TGTGCCAGCAGTTATCGGACAGGGGGCATATGGCACGGCTACACCTTC. The chain is built from TRBV6-2 or TRBV6-3 and TRBJ1-2, with 11 bases aligning to TRBD1. The CDR3 is 16 amino acids. Germline V gene lookup returns CDR1 MNHEY and CDR2 SVGEGT. The J segment lost 8 bases and the V segment lost 3 bases, leaving 11 bases of the junction unmatched.

This clonotype showed up just a few times. This chain connects TRBV20-1 to TRBJ2-7; D is perhaps TRBD1 (7 bases). The CDR3 runs 14 residues. The V gene's germline CDR1 is DFQATT and CDR2 SNEGSKA (reference sequence). V gave up 3 bases and J gave up 4 bases, with 16 bases separating them. For the CDR3, the DNA is TGCAGTGCTAGCCCAGGGGGGTTAGGGTACGAGCAGTACTTC. Protein sequence: CSASPGGLGYEQYF.

The chain uses TRBV20-1 and TRBJ2-5; maybe TRBD1 (5 bases). Germline V gene lookup returns CDR1 DFQATT and CDR2 SNEGSKA (reference sequence). This CDR3 is 11 amino acids long. V lost 7 bases and J 4 bases, leaving 10 bases between the germline ends. DNA for the CDR3: TGCAGTGTTGGGGCGGCAGAGACCCAGTACTTC. It encodes CSVGAAETQYF.

A word on this clonotype: A far larger clone is off by one base, so a read error is likely. The chain links TRBV6-2 or TRBV6-3 to TRBJ2-3, with D tentatively TRBD1 (6 bases). This CDR3 is built from 15 residues. Germline V gene sequence: CDR1 MNHEY, CDR2 SVGEGT. The V gene lost 9 bases and the J gene lost 2 bases, with 18 bases spanning the gap. This chain's CDR3 is CARSPNGQYTDTQYF. The CDR3 bases are TGTGCCAGAAGCCCGAACGGACAGTACACAGATACGCAGTATTTT.

This clonotype came up many times. The chain has TRBV20-1 and TRBJ1-6, with D uncertain. This CDR3 is 17 amino acids long. V was pared by 2 bases and J by 0 bases, with 14 bases between. Looked up from germline, CDR1 is DFQATT and CDR2 is SNEGSKA (reference sequence). This CDR3 reads CSARSRGGSSYNSPLHF. For the CDR3, the DNA is TGCAGTGCTAGATCCCGGGGAGGGAGCTCCTATAATTCACCCCTCCACTTT.

This clonotype was seen ten or more times. CDR3 sequence (DNA): TGTGCCAGCAGACCACTTCGGGGACTAGCGGGGGGTTCCTACGAGCAGTACTTC. Amino acids: CASRPLRGLAGGSYEQYF. J is TRBJ2-7 and V is TRBV28; 15 nucleotides align to TRBD2. The germline V gene encodes CDR1 MDHEN and CDR2 SYDVKM. The CDR3 runs to 18 residues. V shed 6 bases and J 1 base; nucleotides not matched to a gene: 10.

This clonotype was recorded once. A far larger clone is one nucleotide away, so this likely arose from a read error. V and J are TRBV6-2 or TRBV6-3 and TRBJ2-7; possibly TRBD1 or TRBD2 for D (5 bases each). Between the trimmed V and J ends, which lost 6 bases and 7 bases, there was a span of 28 bases. Germline CDR1 and CDR2: MNHEY and SVGEGT. The CDR3 loop spans 17 amino acids. The CDR3 coding sequence is TGTGCCAGCAGCCTTATGCTCAGGGAGTCCTCCTACAATGAGCAGTACTTC. This codes for CASSLMLRESSYNEQYF.

The chain is built from TRBV7-2 and TRBJ2-1; either TRBD1 or TRBD2 may fit D (5 bases each). The ends were cut back, 0 bases at V and 0 bases at J, with 9 bases in the middle. The CDR3 length is 16 residues. The germline CDR1 and CDR2 sequences are SGHTA and FQGNSA. The CDR3 coding sequence is TGTGCCAGCAGCTTAGCTTGGGGGTCCTCCTACAATGAGCAGTTCTTC. Protein product: CASSLAWGSSYNEQFF.

Of note for this clonotype: This sequence is one base from a far larger clone and is likely a read error. V and J are TRBV7-2 and TRBJ2-1, with 7 bases fitting TRBD2. Germline V gene lookup returns CDR1 SGHTA and CDR2 FQGNSA. J gave up 10 bases and V 1 base, and 10 bases lay outside the gene matches. This CDR3 is 15 amino acids long. The CDR3 spells CASSLGGGSSYEQFF. CDR3 sequence (DNA): TGTGCCAGCAGCTTAGGGGGGGGGAGCTCCTACGAGCAGTTCTTC.

This clonotype was detected ten times or more. J is TRBJ1-6 and V is TRBV20-1, with a possible D match to TRBD1 (5 bases). CDR1 and CDR2 (germline): DFQATT, SNEGSKA (reference sequence). V was shortened by 1 base and J by 5 bases, with 9 bases between the two germline ends. The CDR3 is 14 residues long. This CDR3 is CSARVGEDNSPLHF. The CDR3 coding sequence is TGCAGTGCTAGAGTGGGGGAAGATAATTCACCCCTCCACTTT.

In this sample, this clonotype turned up many times. The chain joins TRBV11-3 to TRBJ2-5; 12 nucleotides align to TRBD2. Germline CDR1 reads SGHNT; CDR2 reads YENEEA. The CDR3 has 16 amino acids. The V segment lost 4 bases and the J segment 7 bases; nucleotides outside the gene matches: 10. The DNA for the CDR3 is TGTGCCAGCAGCTCACTAGCGGGGGGCCTTCCGGGGACCCAGTACTTC. Translated, it gives CASSSLAGGLPGTQYF.

This clonotype is judged medium-sized. The V call is TRBV27, the J call TRBJ1-6; weak D call: TRBD1 (5 bases). The CDR3 extends over 15 amino acids. The germline gives CDR1 MNHEY, CDR2 SMNVEV (reference sequence). Trimming cost V 5 bases and J 9 bases, with 17 bases left between them. In DNA, the CDR3 is TGTGCCAGCAGTGTACAGACAGTGGGCGGTTCACCCCTCCACTTT. It codes for CASSVQTVGGSPLHF.

By its share, this clonotype is medium-sized (0.01 to 0.1%). The chain couples TRBV13 to TRBJ2-3; 10 positions agree with TRBD2. The trim removed 2 bases at V and 4 bases at J, leaving 12 bases unmatched. CDR3 length equals 18 residues. Germline V gene sequence: CDR1 PRHDT, CDR2 FYEKMQ (reference sequence). The CDR3 here is CASSLTSGDRREADTQYF. For the CDR3, the DNA is TGTGCCAGCAGCTTAACTAGCGGGGACCGGCGGGAGGCAGATACGCAGTATTTT.

This clonotype was picked up many times. CDR3 amino acids: CSARALAGRMNEQFF. As DNA, the CDR3 is TGCAGTGCTAGAGCTCTAGCGGGCAGAATGAATGAGCAGTTCTTC. This chain joins TRBV20-1 and TRBJ2-1, with 8 positions matching TRBD2. This CDR3 region has 15 residues. J was trimmed by 7 bases and V by 1 base; bases with no gene match: 9. CDR1 and CDR2 from the germline V gene are DFQATT and SNEGSKA (reference sequence).

This clonotype was recorded at least ten times. The chain joins TRBV7-9 to TRBJ1-1; D possibly corresponds to TRBD1 (6 bases). The CDR3 is 16 residues long. The germline CDR1 and CDR2 sequences are SEHNR and FQNEAQ (reference sequence). Trimming removed 8 bases at V and 7 bases at J, with 26 bases between. CDR3 sequence reads: CASVGGGRTVGYEAFF. The CDR3 nucleotides are TGTGCCAGCGTCGGTGGGGGCCGGACGGTCGGATATGAAGCTTTCTTT.

The genes are TRBV2 and TRBJ1-5, with 8 bases that match TRBD1. The ends lost 6 bases at V and 6 bases at J; junction bases unmatched: 7. CDR3 length: 14 amino acids. Per the germline V gene, CDR1 is SNHLY and CDR2 is FYNNEI. The CDR3 sequence: CASSQQGEGQPQHF. The CDR3 DNA reads as TGTGCCAGCAGCCAACAGGGGGAGGGTCAGCCCCAGCATTTT.

This clonotype is medium-sized. CDR3 region: CASSLGGQNTEAFF. CDR3 DNA sequence: TGTGCCAGCAGCTTAGGGGGGCAGAACACTGAAGCTTTCTTT. The chain combines TRBV13 with TRBJ1-1; a weak D match, TRBD1 (5 bases). This CDR3 contains 14 residues. V shed 0 bases and J shed 1 base, with 6 bases lying between them. Germline V lookup: CDR1 PRHDT, CDR2 FYEKMQ (reference sequence).

Many counts were recorded for this clonotype. The J gene is TRBJ2-7, the V gene TRBV20-1; no definite D call. The CDR3 contains 13 residues. Trimming took off 0 bases at V and 7 bases at J, with 13 bases between the two ends. CDR1 is DFQATT and CDR2 is SNEGSKA in the germline V gene (reference sequence). The CDR3 reads CSARDLALPEQYF. The DNA of the CDR3 is TGCAGTGCTAGAGATCTCGCTCTACCGGAGCAGTACTTC.